A single sample gave rise to the 9 T cell receptor beta chains below, sequenced in a study of cytomegalovirus exposure and HLA in healthy donors. It was with 60 Vbeta and 13 Jbeta primers that the PCR ran. TCRdb's table, derived via immunoSEQ multiplex PCR, lists solely in-frame clones and lacks some. The sample shows some 93,000 clones, more than 55% of them seen only once. Sequencing was carried out using PBMCs. The receptor set was obtained from a boy younger than 18 in good health and CMV-seropositive.

The chain links TRBV7-3 to TRBJ1-1; D is ambiguous. V shed 5 bases and J shed 0 bases, with 10 bases lying between them. This CDR3 is 14 amino acids long. The germline V gene encodes CDR1 SGHTA and CDR2 FQGTGA. The DNA for the CDR3 is TGTGCCAGCAGCCTAGGAGGTCTGAACACTGAAGCTTTCTTT. It yields the protein CASSLGGLNTEAFF.

This clone showed up just once. CDR3 DNA: TGCGCCAGCAGGGAGACAGGGGATCTTGGCTACACCTTC. It codes for CASRETGDLGYTF. The gene calls are TRBV5-1 and TRBJ1-2; 8 positions match TRBD1. This CDR3 has 13 amino acids. The V and J ends lost 5 bases and 7 bases, in that order; junction bases with no gene match: 7. The germline gives CDR1 SGHRS, CDR2 YFSETQ. Full variable domain (rest looked up from reference TRBV5-1 and TRBJ1-2): KAGVTQTPRYLIKTRGQQVTLSCSPISGHRSVSWYQQTPGQGLQFLFEYFSETQRNKGNFPGRFSGRQFSNSRSEMNVSTLELGDSALYLCASRETGDLGYTFGSGTRLTVV.

The CDR3 bases are TGTGCCAGCAGCTTAGGGGGACTAGCGGAGAAACCCTACAATGAGCAGTTCTTC. Its protein product is CASSLGGLAEKPYNEQFF. The V call is TRBV7-6, the J call TRBJ2-1, with TRBD2 matching over 11 bases. This CDR3 has 18 residues. Germline assignment: CDR1 SGHVS and CDR2 FNYEAQ. J lost 2 bases, V lost 1 base, and 7 bases had no gene match.

The gene calls are TRBV5-1 and TRBJ1-2; possibly TRBD1 for D (6 bases). This CDR3 has 13 amino acids. V lost 6 bases and J 6 bases, leaving 15 bases between the germline ends. Germline V lookup: CDR1 SGHRS, CDR2 YFSETQ. The CDR3 spells CASTNRELDGYTF. In nucleotides, the CDR3 is TGCGCCAGCACCAACAGGGAATTGGATGGCTACACCTTC. Variable domain in full (rest from reference TRBV5-1 and TRBJ1-2): KAGVTQTPRYLIKTRGQQVTLSCSPISGHRSVSWYQQTPGQGLQFLFEYFSETQRNKGNFPGRFSGRQFSNSRSEMNVSTLELGDSALYLCASTNRELDGYTFGSGTRLTVV.

The rearrangement links TRBV15 to TRBJ2-7; TRBD2 might be the D (6 bases). The germline V gene has CDR1 LNHNV and CDR2 YYDKDF (reference sequence). Trimming pared 4 bases from V and 4 bases from J, leaving 23 bases between. This CDR3 contains 17 residues. DNA of the CDR3: TGTGCCACCAGCAAGATTTCGGGAGTTCGTTTCGGGTACGAGCAGTACTTC. Translation: CATSKISGVRFGYEQYF.

V usage is TRBV10-3 and J usage is TRBJ1-2; tentative D call: TRBD1 (6 bases). CDR1 and CDR2 (germline): ENHRY, SYGVKD. This CDR3 has 13 residues. The V gene lost 2 bases and the J gene lost 4 bases, with 8 bases spanning the gap. The CDR3: CAISETDSYGYTF. In DNA, the CDR3 is TGTGCCATCAGTGAGACGGACAGCTATGGCTACACCTTC.

The V gene is TRBV27, the J gene TRBJ1-5; D is unresolved. With 7 bases removed from V and 2 bases from J, the gap between germline ends came to 21 bases. This CDR3 spans 17 amino acids. CDR1 is MNHEY, CDR2 SMNVEV, per germline (reference sequence). CDR3 sequence reads: CASIEPLSLEGNQPQHF. CDR3 in DNA: TGTGCCAGCATTGAGCCACTCTCACTTGAGGGCAATCAGCCCCAGCATTTT.

The chain couples TRBV6-5 to TRBJ1-5; D unclear. Germline V gene data show CDR1 as MNHEY and CDR2 as SVGAGI. The V end lost 5 bases, the J end lost 5 bases, and 10 bases lay between the germline ends. This CDR3 spans 13 amino acids. The CDR3 bases are TGTGCCAGCAGTCCCTCTCGGGATCAGCCCCAGCATTTT. Protein: CASSPSRDQPQHF.

The chain recombines TRBV27 with TRBJ2-1, with 8 positions matching TRBD1. There are 17 residues in the CDR3. Losses at the gene ends were 5 bases for V and 0 bases for J; bases not matched to a gene: 9. The germline gives CDR1 MNHEY, CDR2 SMNVEV (reference sequence). The CDR3 nucleotides read TGTGCCAGCAGTCTCACCGGACAGGGCAGCTCCTACAATGAGCAGTTCTTC. Translated, it gives CASSLTGQGSSYNEQFF.